These 18 T cell receptor beta chains originate from one sample sequenced in a study of blood T cell repertoires in COVID-19. The data were produced by immunoSEQ multiplex PCR, yet TCRdb's version contains in-frame clones alone and is incomplete. Here the sample spans under 250,000 clones, approximately 87% being singletons. The sequencing sample was made of peripheral blood. The receptors here all came from a woman aged 65 to 85 with active or convalescent COVID-19.

V gene TRBV29-1 combines with J gene TRBJ2-1; D might be TRBD1 (5 bases). The CDR3 is made up of 14 amino acids. From germline, CDR1 is SQVTM and CDR2 ANQGSEA. V was shortened by 0 bases and J by 7 bases, with 13 bases between the two germline ends. In DNA form, the CDR3 reads TGCAGCGTTGAAGACTACGTTGGGGCGAATGAGCAGTTCTTC. Translating gives CSVEDYVGANEQFF.

The gene calls are TRBV30 and TRBJ1-3; possible D gene TRBD1, 6 bases. The ends were cut back, 2 bases at V and 4 bases at J, with 15 bases in the middle. The CDR3 covers 15 residues. Germline V gives CDR1 GTSNPN, CDR2 SVGIG (reference sequence). The CDR3 loop is CAWSIQQGWGNTIYF. Written as DNA, the CDR3 is TGTGCCTGGAGTATCCAACAGGGATGGGGAAACACCATATATTTT.

Regarding this clone: Other DNA sequences in this sample translate to the same CDR3. For the CDR3, the DNA is TGTGCCAGCAGCTTGGACAGGGAAGAGACCCAGTACTTC. It yields the protein CASSLDREETQYF. The V call is TRBV11-1, the J call TRBJ2-5, with TRBD1 matching 8 bases. CDR1 SGHAT and CDR2 FQDESV come from the germline V gene (reference sequence). The CDR3 is made up of 13 amino acids. V trimming: 3 bases; J trimming: 3 bases; junction bases outside the gene matches: 0.

This clone was counted only a few times. The chain carries TRBV18 and TRBJ1-1, with 7 bases fitting TRBD1. Germline V gene data show CDR1 as KGHSH and CDR2 as LQKENI. Unmatched junction bases numbered 6, after V lost 1 base and J lost 1 base. The length of the CDR3 is 16 residues. This chain's CDR3 is CASSPRDPGGNTEAFF. The CDR3 DNA is TGTGCCAGCTCACCACGAGATCCAGGGGGGAACACTGAAGCTTTCTTT.

The chain links TRBV28 to TRBJ1-1; D is undetermined. In germline, CDR1 is MDHEN, CDR2 SYDVKM. This CDR3 has 15 amino acids. V was cut by 7 bases and J by 0 bases, with 15 bases left in between. The DNA of the CDR3 is TGTGCCAGCAAATCACCAGACTTCTTGAACACTGAAGCTTTCTTT. As protein: CASKSPDFLNTEAFF.

This clone was seen only once. This chain uses TRBV28 with TRBJ2-1; 10 bases map to TRBD2. The CDR3 is made up of 13 amino acids. V shed 9 bases and J 4 bases; nucleotides not matched to a gene: 3. Germline CDR1 reads MDHEN; CDR2 reads SYDVKM. CDR3 nucleotide sequence: TGTGCCAGTACTAGCGGGAATTACAATGAGCAGTTCTTC. It codes for CASTSGNYNEQFF.

The table lists this clone with a count of one. V is TRBV5-4 and J is TRBJ2-1; D not resolved. Germline lookup yields CDR1 SGHNT and CDR2 YYREEE (reference sequence). V was pared by 0 bases and J by 3 bases, with 10 bases between. The length of the CDR3 is 15 residues. The CDR3 nucleotides are TGTGCCAGCAGCTTGGGAGCCTCCCACTACAATGAGCAGTTCTTC. This translates into CASSLGASHYNEQFF.

This clone came up a few times. The CDR3 sequence: CASSHRTLLNTEAFF. The CDR3 bases are TGTGCCAGCAGCCACCGGACTCTGTTGAACACTGAAGCTTTCTTT. This chain links TRBV3-1 (or the pseudogene TRBV3-2) with TRBJ1-1; no reliable D call. Germline CDR1 reads LGHDT; CDR2 reads YNNKEL (reference sequence). V was cut by 3 bases and J by 0 bases, with 11 bases left in between. This CDR3 spans 15 amino acids.

The CDR3 region is CASSQQGSTYEQYF. The CDR3 DNA sequence: TGTGCCAGCAGCCAACAGGGCTCGACCTACGAGCAGTACTTC. This chain links TRBV3-1 (or the pseudogene TRBV3-2) with TRBJ2-7; TRBD1 is a possible D gene (5 bases). CDR1 and CDR2 from the germline V gene are LGHDT and YNNKEL (reference sequence). Trimming removed 2 bases from V and 2 bases from J, with 10 bases in between. This CDR3 has 14 residues.

The chain links TRBV5-1 to TRBJ2-1, with 10 bases that match TRBD1. This CDR3 region has 17 residues. Germline CDR1 is SGHRS and CDR2 is YFSETQ. V was pared by 1 base and J by 7 bases, with 11 bases of the junction left unmatched. CDR3 DNA: TGCGCCAGCAGCTTGTTTGCAGGGACAGGGGTTATAAATGAGCAGTTCTTC. This gives the protein CASSLFAGTGVINEQFF.

The CDR3 loop is CSVEDLGRGDEKLFF. The DNA of the CDR3 is TGCAGCGTTGAAGATCTTGGCAGGGGGGACGAAAAACTGTTTTTT. V and J are TRBV29-1 and TRBJ1-4; 7 bases are shared with TRBD1. The CDR3 is made up of 15 amino acids. V gave up 0 bases and J gave up 8 bases; unmatched junction bases: 9. The germline gives CDR1 SQVTM, CDR2 ANQGSEA.

The CDR3 coding sequence is TGTGCCACCAGTGATTTTCGGGCAGGGCGTCGGGAGACCCAGTACTTC. Its protein product is CATSDFRAGRRETQYF. This chain links TRBV24-1 with TRBJ2-5; D perhaps matches TRBD1 (5 bases). Trimming left V 1 base short and J 5 bases short, with 16 bases between. Germline V gene lookup returns CDR1 KGHDR and CDR2 SFDVKD. The CDR3 length is 16 residues.

The chain employs TRBV12-3 or TRBV12-4 and TRBJ2-1, with unresolved D. The CDR3 covers 11 residues. Trimming took off 3 bases at V and 6 bases at J, with 3 bases between the two ends. The CDR3 nucleotides read TGTGCCAGCAGTTTCTTCAATGAGCAGTTCTTC. Protein product: CASSFFNEQFF.

The rearrangement joins TRBV2 to TRBJ2-6; the D is unclear. The CDR3 consists of 18 residues. The V end lost 3 bases, the J end lost 5 bases, and 20 bases lay between the germline ends. CDR1 is SNHLY and CDR2 is FYNNEI in the germline V gene. The CDR3 loop is CASSDTGTTLGRANVLTF. CDR3 coding DNA: TGTGCCAGCAGTGATACGGGTACTACTCTGGGTCGGGCCAACGTCCTGACTTTC.

The chain combines TRBV5-1 with TRBJ1-2; D not certain. Germline values: CDR1 SGHRS, CDR2 YFSETQ. The V end lost 4 bases, the J end lost 0 bases, and 10 bases lay between the germline ends. The CDR3 is 14 amino acids. The CDR3 region has the DNA TGCGCCAGCAGCCTAGATACTTCTAACTATGGCTACACCTTC. Protein product: CASSLDTSNYGYTF.

This clone was detected only a few times. The rearrangement links TRBV6-5 to TRBJ1-1, with TRBD1 identical over 8 bases. V shed 4 bases and J 7 bases; nucleotides not matched to a gene: 5. This CDR3 is built from 13 residues. Germline V gene data show CDR1 as MNHEY and CDR2 as SVGAGI. The CDR3 DNA reads TGTGCCAGCAGTTCCTCCGGGACAGGTGAAGCTTTCTTT. The encoded protein is CASSSSGTGEAFF.

The gene calls are TRBV2 and TRBJ1-2; the D is unclear. The CDR3 runs 12 residues. Germline CDR1 and CDR2: SNHLY and FYNNEI. Trimming left V 6 bases short and J 5 bases short, with 10 bases between. The CDR3 DNA reads as TGTGCCAGCAGGGACGGGGAATATGGCTACACCTTC. This encodes CASRDGEYGYTF.

CDR3 in amino acids: CASSGQVTSYEQYF. In DNA form, the CDR3 reads TGTGCCAGCAGCGGACAGGTGACTTCCTACGAGCAGTACTTC. This chain joins TRBV5-6 and TRBJ2-7; 7 bases fit TRBD1. After removal of 4 bases from V and 1 base from J, the junction contained 5 bases not matched to a gene. CDR3 length: 14 residues. The germline gives CDR1 SGHDT, CDR2 YYEEEE.